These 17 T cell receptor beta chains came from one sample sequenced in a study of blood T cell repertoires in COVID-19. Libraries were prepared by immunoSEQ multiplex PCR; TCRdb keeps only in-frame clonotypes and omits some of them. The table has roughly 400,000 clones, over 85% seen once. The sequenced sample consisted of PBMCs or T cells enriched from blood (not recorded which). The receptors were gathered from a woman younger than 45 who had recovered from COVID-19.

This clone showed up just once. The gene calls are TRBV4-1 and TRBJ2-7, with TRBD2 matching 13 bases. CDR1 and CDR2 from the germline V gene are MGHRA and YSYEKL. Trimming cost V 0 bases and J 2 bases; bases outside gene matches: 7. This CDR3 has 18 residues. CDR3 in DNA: TGCGCCAGCAGCCAAGATGGGGGCGGACTAGCGGGAGCCTACGAGCAGTACTTC. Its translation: CASSQDGGGLAGAYEQYF.

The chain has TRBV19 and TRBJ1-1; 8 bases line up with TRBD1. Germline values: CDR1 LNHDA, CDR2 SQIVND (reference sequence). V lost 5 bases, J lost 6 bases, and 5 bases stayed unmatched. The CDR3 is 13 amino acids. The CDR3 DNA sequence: TGTGCCAGTAGTTCTTCAGGGGGCTCTGAAGCTTTCTTT. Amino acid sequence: CASSSSGGSEAFF.

As DNA, the CDR3 is TGTGCCAGCGGGGGGACGGAAATCTACGAGCAGTACTTC. This gives the protein CASGGTEIYEQYF. V and J are TRBV6-5 and TRBJ2-7; D may be TRBD2 (6 bases). With 8 bases removed from V and 3 bases from J, the gap between germline ends came to 14 bases. The CDR3 is made up of 13 amino acids. From germline, CDR1 is MNHEY and CDR2 SVGAGI.

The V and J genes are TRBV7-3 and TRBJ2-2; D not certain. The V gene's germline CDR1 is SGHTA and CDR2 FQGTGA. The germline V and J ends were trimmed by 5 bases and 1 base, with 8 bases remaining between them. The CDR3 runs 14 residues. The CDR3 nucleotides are TGTGCCAGCAGCCCCACTGGGAACACCGGGGAGCTGTTTTTT. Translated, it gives CASSPTGNTGELFF.

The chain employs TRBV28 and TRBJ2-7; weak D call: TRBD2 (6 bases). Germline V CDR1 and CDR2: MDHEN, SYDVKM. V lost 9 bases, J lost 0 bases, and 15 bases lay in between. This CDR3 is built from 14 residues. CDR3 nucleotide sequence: TGTGCCAGTTCGTCGGGGGAAAGCTCCTACGAGCAGTACTTC. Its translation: CASSSGESSYEQYF. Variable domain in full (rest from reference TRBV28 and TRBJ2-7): DVKVTQSSRYLVKRTGEKVFLECVQDMDHENMFWYRQDPGLGLRLIYFSYDVKMKEKGDIPEGYSVSREKKERFSLILESASTNQTSMYLCASSSGESSYEQYFGPGTRLTVT.

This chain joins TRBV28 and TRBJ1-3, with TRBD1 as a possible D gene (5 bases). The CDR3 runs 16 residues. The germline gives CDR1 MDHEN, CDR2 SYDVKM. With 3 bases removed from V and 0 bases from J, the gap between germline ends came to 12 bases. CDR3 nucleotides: TGTGCCAGCAGTTTCTTCCAGGGACTCTCTGGAAACACCATATATTTT. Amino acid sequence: CASSFFQGLSGNTIYF.

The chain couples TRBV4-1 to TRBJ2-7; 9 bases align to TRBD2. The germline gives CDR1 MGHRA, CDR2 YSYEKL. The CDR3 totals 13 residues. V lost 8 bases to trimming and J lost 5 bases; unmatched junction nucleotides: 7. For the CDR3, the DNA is TGCGCCAGCGGGGGACTAGCTGTAAACGAGCAGTACTTC. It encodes CASGGLAVNEQYF.

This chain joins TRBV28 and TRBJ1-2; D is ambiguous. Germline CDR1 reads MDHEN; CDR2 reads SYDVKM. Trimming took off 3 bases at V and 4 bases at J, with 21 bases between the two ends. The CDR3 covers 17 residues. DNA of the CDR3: TGTGCCAGCAGTTTCGTTAGTCGGACTCCGAAGGGCTATGGCTACACCTTC. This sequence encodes CASSFVSRTPKGYGYTF.

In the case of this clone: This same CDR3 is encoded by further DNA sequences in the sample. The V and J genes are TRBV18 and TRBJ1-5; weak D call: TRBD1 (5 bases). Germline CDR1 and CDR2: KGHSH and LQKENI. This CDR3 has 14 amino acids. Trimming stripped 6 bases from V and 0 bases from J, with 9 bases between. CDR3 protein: CASSPQGSNQPQHF. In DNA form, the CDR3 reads TGTGCCAGCTCTCCCCAGGGTAGCAATCAGCCCCAGCATTTT.

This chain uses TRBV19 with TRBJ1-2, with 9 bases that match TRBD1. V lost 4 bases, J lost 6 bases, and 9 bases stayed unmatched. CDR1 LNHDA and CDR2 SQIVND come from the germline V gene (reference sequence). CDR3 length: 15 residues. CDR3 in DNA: TGTGCCAGTAGTACCCCGGGACAGGGACCAAATGGCTACACCTTC. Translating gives CASSTPGQGPNGYTF. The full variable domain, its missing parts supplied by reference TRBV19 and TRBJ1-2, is DGGITQSPKYLFRKEGQNVTLSCEQNLNHDAMYWYRQDPGQGLRLIYYSQIVNDFQKGDIAEGYSVSREKKESFPLTVTSAQKNPTAFYLCASSTPGQGPNGYTFGSGTRLTVV.

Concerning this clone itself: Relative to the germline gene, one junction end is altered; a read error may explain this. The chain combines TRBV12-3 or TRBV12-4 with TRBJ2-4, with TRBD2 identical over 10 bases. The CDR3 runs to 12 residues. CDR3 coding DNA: TGTGCCAGCAGTTTACAGCGGGAGGGCGTGGTCTTC. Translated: CASSLQREGVVF.

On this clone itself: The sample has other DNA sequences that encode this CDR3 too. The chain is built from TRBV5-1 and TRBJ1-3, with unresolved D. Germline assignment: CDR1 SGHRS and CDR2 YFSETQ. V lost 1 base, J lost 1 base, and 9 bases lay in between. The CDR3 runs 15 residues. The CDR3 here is CASSLSGGSGNTIYF. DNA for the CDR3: TGCGCCAGCAGCTTGTCTGGAGGGTCTGGAAACACCATATATTTT.

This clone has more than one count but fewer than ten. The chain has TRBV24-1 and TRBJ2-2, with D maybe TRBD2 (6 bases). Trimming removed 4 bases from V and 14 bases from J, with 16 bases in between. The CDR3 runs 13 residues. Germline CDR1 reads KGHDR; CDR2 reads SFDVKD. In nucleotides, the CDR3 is TGTGCCACCAGTGACCGGAGGGGAAGGGGTCTGTTTTTT. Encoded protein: CATSDRRGRGLFF.

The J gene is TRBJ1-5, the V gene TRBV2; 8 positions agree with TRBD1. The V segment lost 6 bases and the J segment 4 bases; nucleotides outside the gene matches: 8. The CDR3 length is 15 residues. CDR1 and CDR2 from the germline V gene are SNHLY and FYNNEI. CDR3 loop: CASRDRTGLNQPQHF. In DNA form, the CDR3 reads TGTGCCAGCAGAGACCGGACAGGGTTAAATCAGCCCCAGCATTTT.

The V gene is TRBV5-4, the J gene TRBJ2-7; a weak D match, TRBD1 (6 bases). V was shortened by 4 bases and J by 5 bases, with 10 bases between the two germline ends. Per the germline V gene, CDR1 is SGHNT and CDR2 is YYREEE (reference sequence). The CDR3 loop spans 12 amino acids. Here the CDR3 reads CASSDRTDEQYF. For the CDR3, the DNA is TGTGCCAGCAGCGACAGGACAGACGAGCAGTACTTC.

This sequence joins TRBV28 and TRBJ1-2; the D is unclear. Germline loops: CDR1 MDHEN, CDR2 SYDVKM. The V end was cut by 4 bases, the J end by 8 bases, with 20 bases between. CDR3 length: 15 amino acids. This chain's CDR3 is CASSSTRGPTQGYTF. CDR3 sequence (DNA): TGTGCCAGCAGTTCCACCCGTGGGCCAACTCAGGGCTACACCTTC.

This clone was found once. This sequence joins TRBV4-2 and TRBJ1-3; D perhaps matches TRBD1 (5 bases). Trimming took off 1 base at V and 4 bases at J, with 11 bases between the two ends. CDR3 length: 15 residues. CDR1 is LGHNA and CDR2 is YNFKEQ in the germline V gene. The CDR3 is CASSQGRAYGNTIYF. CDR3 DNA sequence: TGTGCCAGCAGCCAAGGCAGGGCCTACGGAAACACCATATATTTT.